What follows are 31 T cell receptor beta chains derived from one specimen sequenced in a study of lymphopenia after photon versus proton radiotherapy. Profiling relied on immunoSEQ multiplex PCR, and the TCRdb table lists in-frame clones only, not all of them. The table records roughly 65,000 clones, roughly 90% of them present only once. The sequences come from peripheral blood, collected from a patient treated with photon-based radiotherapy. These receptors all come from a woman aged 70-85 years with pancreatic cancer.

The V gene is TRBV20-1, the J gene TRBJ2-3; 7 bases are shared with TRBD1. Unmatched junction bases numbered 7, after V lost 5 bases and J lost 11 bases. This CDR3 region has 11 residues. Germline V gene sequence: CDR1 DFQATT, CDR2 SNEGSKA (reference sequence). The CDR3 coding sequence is TGCAGTGCTCCTCGACAGGGCGGGCAGTATTTT. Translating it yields CSAPRQGGQYF.

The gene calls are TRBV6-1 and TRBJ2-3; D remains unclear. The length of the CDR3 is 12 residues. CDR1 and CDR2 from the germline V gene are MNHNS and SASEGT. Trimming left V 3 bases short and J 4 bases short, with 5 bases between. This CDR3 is CASSELSDTQYF. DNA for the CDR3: TGTGCCAGCAGTGAGCTCTCAGATACGCAGTATTTT.

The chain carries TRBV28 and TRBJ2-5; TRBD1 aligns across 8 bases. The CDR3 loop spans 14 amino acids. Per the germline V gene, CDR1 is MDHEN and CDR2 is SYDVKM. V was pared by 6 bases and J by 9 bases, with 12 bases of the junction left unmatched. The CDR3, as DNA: TGTGCCAGCAGAAACCGTGGACAGGGATGGGCCCAGTACTTC. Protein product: CASRNRGQGWAQYF.

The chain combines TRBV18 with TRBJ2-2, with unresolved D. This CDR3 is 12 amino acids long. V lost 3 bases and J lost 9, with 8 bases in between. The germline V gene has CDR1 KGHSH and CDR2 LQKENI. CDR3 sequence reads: CASSPNRRELFF. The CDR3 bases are TGTGCCAGCTCACCGAATCGCCGGGAGCTGTTTTTT.

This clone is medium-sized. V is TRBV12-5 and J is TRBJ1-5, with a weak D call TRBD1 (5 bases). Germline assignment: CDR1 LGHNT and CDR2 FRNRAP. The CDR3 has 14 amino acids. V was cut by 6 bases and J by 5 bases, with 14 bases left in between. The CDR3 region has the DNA TGTGCTAGTGGATGGGACGGACTCGATCAGCCCCAGCATTTT. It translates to CASGWDGLDQPQHF.

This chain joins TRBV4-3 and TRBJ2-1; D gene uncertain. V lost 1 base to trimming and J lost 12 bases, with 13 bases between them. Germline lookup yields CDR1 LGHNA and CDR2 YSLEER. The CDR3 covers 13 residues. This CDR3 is CASSQARWPRQFF. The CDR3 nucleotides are TGCGCCAGCAGCCAAGCGAGGTGGCCCCGGCAGTTCTTC.

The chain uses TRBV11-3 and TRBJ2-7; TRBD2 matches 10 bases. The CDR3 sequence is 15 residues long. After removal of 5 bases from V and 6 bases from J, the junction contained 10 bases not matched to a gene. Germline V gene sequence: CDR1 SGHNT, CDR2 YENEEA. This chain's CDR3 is CASSDYEREGGEQYF. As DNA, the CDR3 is TGTGCCAGCAGCGATTACGAGCGGGAGGGGGGCGAGCAGTACTTC.

This chain's CDR3 is CASKQTGRNTEAFF. CDR3 DNA sequence: TGTGCCAGCAAGCAAACCGGGAGGAACACTGAAGCTTTCTTT. The J gene is TRBJ1-1, the V gene TRBV25-1; D unclear. Trimming shortened V by 7 bases and J by 1 base, and 13 bases separated the two germline ends. Germline V gives CDR1 MGHDK, CDR2 SYGVNS. The CDR3 is 14 residues long.

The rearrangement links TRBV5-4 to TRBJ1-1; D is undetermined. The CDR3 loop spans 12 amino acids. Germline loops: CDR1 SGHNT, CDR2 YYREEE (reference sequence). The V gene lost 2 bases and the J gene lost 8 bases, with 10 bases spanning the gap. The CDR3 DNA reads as TGTGCCAGCAGCTTTAGACAAGCCGAAGCTTTCTTT. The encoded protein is CASSFRQAEAFF.

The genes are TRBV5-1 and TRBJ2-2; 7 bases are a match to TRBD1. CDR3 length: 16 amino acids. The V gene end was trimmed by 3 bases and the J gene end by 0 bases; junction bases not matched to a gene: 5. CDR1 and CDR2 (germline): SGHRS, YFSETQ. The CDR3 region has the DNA TGCGCCAGCAGCTCCAAGACAGGGTCGAACACCGGGGAGCTGTTTTTT. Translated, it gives CASSSKTGSNTGELFF.

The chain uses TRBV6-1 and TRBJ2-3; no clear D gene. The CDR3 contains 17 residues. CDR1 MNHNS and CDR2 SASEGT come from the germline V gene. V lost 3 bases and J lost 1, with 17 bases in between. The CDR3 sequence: CASSELAIRGGTDTQYF. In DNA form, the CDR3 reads TGTGCCAGCAGTGAGTTGGCAATCAGAGGTGGCACAGATACGCAGTATTTT.

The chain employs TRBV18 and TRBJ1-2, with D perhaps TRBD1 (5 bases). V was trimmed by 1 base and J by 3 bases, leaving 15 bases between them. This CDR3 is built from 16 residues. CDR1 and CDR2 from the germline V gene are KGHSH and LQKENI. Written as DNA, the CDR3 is TGTGCCAGCTCACCACTTCAGGGTTCTTCCGACTATGGCTACACCTTC. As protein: CASSPLQGSSDYGYTF.

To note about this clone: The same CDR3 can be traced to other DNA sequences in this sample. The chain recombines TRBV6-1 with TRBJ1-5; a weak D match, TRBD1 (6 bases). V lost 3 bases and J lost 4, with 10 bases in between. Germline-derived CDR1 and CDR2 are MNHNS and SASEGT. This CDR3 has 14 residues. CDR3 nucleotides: TGTGCCAGCAGTGATAGGGGGGGGAATCAGCCCCAGCATTTT. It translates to CASSDRGGNQPQHF.

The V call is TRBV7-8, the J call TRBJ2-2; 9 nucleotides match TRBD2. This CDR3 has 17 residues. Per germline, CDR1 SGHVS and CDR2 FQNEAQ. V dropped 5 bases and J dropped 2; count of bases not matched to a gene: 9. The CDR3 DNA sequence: TGTGCCAGCAGCCCAGGGACTAGCCCCCGTAACACCGGGGAGCTGTTTTTT. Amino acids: CASSPGTSPRNTGELFF. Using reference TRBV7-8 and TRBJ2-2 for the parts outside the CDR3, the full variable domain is GAGVSQSPRYKVAKRGQDVALRCDPISGHVSLFWYQQALGQGPEFLTYFQNEAQLDKSGLPSDRFFAERPEGSVSTLKIQRTQQEDSAVYLCASSPGTSPRNTGELFFGEGSRLTVL.

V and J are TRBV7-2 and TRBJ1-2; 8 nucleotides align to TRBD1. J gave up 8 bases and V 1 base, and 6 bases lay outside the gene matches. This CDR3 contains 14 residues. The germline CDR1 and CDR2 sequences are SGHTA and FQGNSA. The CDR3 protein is CASSLDRQGRGYTF. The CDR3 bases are TGTGCCAGCAGCTTAGATAGACAGGGGAGAGGCTACACCTTC.

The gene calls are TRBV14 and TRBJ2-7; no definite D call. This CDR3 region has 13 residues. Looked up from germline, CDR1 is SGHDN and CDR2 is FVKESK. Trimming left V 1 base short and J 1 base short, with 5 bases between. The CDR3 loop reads CASSQVQSYEQYF. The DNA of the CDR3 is TGTGCCAGCAGCCAAGTTCAGTCCTACGAGCAGTACTTC.

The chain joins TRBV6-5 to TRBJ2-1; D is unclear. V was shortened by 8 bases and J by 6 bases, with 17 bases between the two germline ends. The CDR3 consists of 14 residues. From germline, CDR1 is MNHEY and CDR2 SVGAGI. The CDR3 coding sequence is TGTGCCAGCGGCGATACCTCCATGGTCAATGAGCAGTTCTTC. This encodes CASGDTSMVNEQFF.

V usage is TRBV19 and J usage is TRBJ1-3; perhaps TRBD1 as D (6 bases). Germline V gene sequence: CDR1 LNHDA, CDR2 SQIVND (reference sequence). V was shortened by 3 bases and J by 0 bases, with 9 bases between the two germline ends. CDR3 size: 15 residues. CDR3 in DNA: TGTGCCAGTAGTATCGGAGGGGGCTCTGGAAACACCATATATTTT. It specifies CASSIGGGSGNTIYF.

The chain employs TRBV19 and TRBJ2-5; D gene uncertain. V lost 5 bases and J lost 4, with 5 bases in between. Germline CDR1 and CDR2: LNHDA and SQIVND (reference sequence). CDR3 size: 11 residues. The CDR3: CASSEAETQYF. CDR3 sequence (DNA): TGTGCCAGTAGTGAGGCAGAGACCCAGTACTTC.

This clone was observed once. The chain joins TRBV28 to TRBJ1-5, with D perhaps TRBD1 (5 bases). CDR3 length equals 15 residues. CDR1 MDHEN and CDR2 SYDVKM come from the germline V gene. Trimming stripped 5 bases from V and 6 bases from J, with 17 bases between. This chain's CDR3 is CASSPDSSSGQPQHF. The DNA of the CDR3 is TGTGCCAGCAGTCCTGACAGCTCATCCGGTCAGCCCCAGCATTTT.

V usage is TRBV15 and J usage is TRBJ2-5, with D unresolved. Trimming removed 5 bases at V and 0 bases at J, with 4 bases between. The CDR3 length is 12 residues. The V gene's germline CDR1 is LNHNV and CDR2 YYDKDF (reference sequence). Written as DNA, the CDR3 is TGTGCCACCAGCCCTAACCAAGAGACCCAGTACTTC. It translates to CATSPNQETQYF. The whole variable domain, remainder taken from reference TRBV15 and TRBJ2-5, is DAMVIQNPRYQVTQFGKPVTLSCSQTLNHNVMYWYQQKSSQAPKLLFHYYDKDFNNEADTPDNFQSRRPNTSFCFLDIRSPGLGDTAMYLCATSPNQETQYFGPGTRLLVL.

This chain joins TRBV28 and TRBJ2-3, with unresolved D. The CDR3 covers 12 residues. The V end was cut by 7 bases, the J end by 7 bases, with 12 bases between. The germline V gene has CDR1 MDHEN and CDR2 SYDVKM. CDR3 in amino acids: CASISLGNTQYF. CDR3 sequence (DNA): TGTGCCAGCATCTCCCTTGGGAATACGCAGTATTTT.

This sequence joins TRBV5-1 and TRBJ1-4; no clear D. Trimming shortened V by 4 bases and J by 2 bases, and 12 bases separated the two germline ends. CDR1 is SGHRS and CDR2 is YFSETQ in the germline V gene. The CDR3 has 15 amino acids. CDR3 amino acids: CASSPILSTNEKLFF. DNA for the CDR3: TGCGCCAGCAGCCCTATCCTCTCGACTAATGAAAAACTGTTTTTT.

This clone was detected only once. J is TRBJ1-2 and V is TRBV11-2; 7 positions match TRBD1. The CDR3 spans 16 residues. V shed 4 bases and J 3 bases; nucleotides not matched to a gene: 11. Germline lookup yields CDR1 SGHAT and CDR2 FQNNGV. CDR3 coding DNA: TGTGCCAGCAGCTCGACCCGGACAGGTCCCTACTATGGCTACACCTTC. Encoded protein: CASSSTRTGPYYGYTF.

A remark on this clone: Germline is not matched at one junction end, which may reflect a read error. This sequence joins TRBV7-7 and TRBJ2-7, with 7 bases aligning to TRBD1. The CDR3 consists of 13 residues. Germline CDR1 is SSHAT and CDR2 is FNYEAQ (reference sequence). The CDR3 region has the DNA TGTGCTAGCAGCCCTGAGACAGGGAACGAGCAGTACTTC. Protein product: CASSPETGNEQYF.

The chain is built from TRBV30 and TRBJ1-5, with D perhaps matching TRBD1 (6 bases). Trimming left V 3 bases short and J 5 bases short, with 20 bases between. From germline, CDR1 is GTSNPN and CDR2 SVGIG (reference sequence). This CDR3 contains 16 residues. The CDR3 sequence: CAWRDSAWGRDQPQHF. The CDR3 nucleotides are TGTGCCTGGAGGGACAGTGCTTGGGGCCGGGATCAGCCCCAGCATTTT.

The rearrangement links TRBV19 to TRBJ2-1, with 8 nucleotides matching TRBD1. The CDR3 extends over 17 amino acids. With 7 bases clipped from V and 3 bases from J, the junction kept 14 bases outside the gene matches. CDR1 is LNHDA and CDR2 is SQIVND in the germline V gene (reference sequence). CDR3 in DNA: TGTGCCAGTATGCCCCAATCCGGGACAGGAAACTACAATGAGCAGTTCTTC. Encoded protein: CASMPQSGTGNYNEQFF. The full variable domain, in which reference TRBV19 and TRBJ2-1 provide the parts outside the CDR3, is DGGITQSPKYLFRKEGQNVTLSCEQNLNHDAMYWYRQDPGQGLRLIYYSQIVNDFQKGDIAEGYSVSREKKESFPLTVTSAQKNPTAFYLCASMPQSGTGNYNEQFFGPGTRLTVL.

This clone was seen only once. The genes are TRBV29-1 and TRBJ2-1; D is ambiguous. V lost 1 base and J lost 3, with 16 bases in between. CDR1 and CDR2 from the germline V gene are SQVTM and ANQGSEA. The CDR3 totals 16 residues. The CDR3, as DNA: TGCAGCGTTGAAGGAACGTCCGATACCGTCTACAATGAGCAGTTCTTC. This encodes CSVEGTSDTVYNEQFF.

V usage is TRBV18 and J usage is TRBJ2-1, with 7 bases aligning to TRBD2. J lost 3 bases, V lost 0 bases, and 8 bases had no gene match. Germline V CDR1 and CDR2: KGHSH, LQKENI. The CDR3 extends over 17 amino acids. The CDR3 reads CASSPPPGGLRYNEQFF. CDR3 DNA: TGTGCCAGCTCACCACCGCCGGGGGGACTTCGCTACAATGAGCAGTTCTTC.

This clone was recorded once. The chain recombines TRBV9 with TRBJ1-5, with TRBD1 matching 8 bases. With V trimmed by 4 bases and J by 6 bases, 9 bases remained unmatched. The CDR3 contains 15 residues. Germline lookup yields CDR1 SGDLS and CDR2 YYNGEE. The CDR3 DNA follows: TGTGCCAGCAGCCCTTCGGACAGGGTGGCTCAGCCCCAGCATTTT. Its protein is CASSPSDRVAQPQHF.

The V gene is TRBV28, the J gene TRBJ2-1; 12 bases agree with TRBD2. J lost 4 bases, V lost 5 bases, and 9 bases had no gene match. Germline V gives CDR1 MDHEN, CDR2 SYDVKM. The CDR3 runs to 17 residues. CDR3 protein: CASSPPGLAGSYNEQFF. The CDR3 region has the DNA TGTGCCAGCAGTCCCCCGGGACTAGCGGGTAGTTACAATGAGCAGTTCTTC.